This T cell receptor (beta chain) was sequenced in a study of shared clonotypes between healthy human individuals. The wider study: A donor's plate count was three for CD4 naive and three for CD4 memory; CD8 naive had two and CD8 memory one.

Each of the donors was a healthy adult who was HIV-negative and had not had a recent acute infection or vaccination. The CDR3 spans 12 residues. With 3 bases removed from V and 6 bases from J, the gap between germline ends came to 8 bases. Per germline, CDR1 SGHAT and CDR2 FQNNGV. Sequencing was performed with immunoSEQ multiplex PCR; in TCRdb, only in-frame clones are kept and a portion is missing. The data show millions of clones, around 95% seen once. The sequence was collected from a man between 18 and 29 years old in good health. Specimen: naive CD4+ T cells sorted from blood. Subset noted: CD45RA+ positively selected. The chain recombines TRBV11-2 with TRBJ1-2; no clear D. Here the CDR3 reads CASSFQTHGYTF. DNA for the CDR3: TGTGCCAGCAGCTTTCAGACGCATGGCTACACCTTC. Combining the CDR3 with reference TRBV11-2 and TRBJ1-2 gives the whole variable domain EAGVAQSPRYKIIEKRQSVAFWCNPISGHATLYWYQQILGQGPKLLIQFQNNGVVDDSQLPKDRFSAERLKGVDSTLKIQPAKLEDSAVYLCASSFQTHGYTFGSGTRLTVV.